One sample yielded the 27 T cell receptor beta chains listed below, sequenced in a study of metastatic and nonmetastatic thyroid tumors. TCRdb reprocessed the PCR reads via MiXCR. The table lists roughly 90,000 clones, about 15% of them singletons. All patients were untreated before thyroid surgery. Sequencing input: blood. Every receptor here comes from a female donor with papillary thyroid cancer or a benign thyroid nodule (not recorded which). Some clones in this sample may be carry-over from other donors' samples.

This clone was observed a few times. At one of its ends the junction is not consistent with the germline gene, which may arise from a read error. This sequence joins TRBV6-1 and TRBJ2-3; TRBD2 matches 12 bases. This CDR3 spans 14 amino acids. Germline V gene sequence: CDR1 MNHNS, CDR2 SASEGT. The CDR3 reads CVSGTSGGTGTQYF. For the CDR3, the DNA is TGTGTCAGCGGCACTAGCGGGGGGACGGGTACGCAGTATTTT.

This clone was counted at least ten times. The genes are TRBV6-6 and TRBJ1-5, with 9 bases aligning to TRBD1. There are 21 residues in the CDR3. V lost 4 bases and J lost 3; bases outside the gene matches: 22. Germline V gene lookup returns CDR1 MNHNY and CDR2 SVGAGI (reference sequence). The CDR3 is CASSSPPGQGSKVLHNQPQHF. Written as DNA, the CDR3 is TGTGCCAGCAGTTCTCCACCGGGACAGGGTTCCAAAGTTTTACACAATCAGCCCCAGCATTTT.

On this clone: One base away lies a much larger clone, so this may be a sequencing read error. Other DNA sequences from this sample encode an identical CDR3 as well. The gene calls are TRBV20-1 and TRBJ2-1; D not resolved. The CDR3 extends over 14 amino acids. Looked up from germline, CDR1 is DFQATT and CDR2 is SNEGSKA (reference sequence). Trimming removed 0 bases from V and 8 bases from J, with 14 bases in between. The CDR3 coding sequence is TGCAGTGCTAGAGATCGTAGGAAGGTGGATGAGCAGTTCTTC. Amino acid sequence: CSARDRRKVDEQFF.

At least ten counts were recorded for this clone. V and J are TRBV28 and TRBJ2-5, with TRBD2 matching over 9 bases. The germline V gene encodes CDR1 MDHEN and CDR2 SYDVKM. This CDR3 has 15 residues. The V and J ends lost 3 bases and 3 bases, in that order; junction bases with no gene match: 5. Written as DNA, the CDR3 is TGTGCCAGCAGTTTCGCTAGCGGGGTTGAAGAGACCCAGTACTTC. The encoded protein is CASSFASGVEETQYF.

Ten or more counts support this clone. The V call is TRBV12-3 or TRBV12-4, the J call TRBJ2-5; tentative D call: TRBD2 (5 bases). V was pared by 5 bases and J by 5 bases, with 18 bases between. This CDR3 region has 15 residues. CDR3: CASSPSPPRPETQYF. The CDR3 DNA reads as TGTGCCAGCAGTCCTAGCCCCCCGCGACCGGAGACCCAGTACTTC.

There are many counts of this clone. This chain connects TRBV28 to TRBJ1-5; D is undetermined. The germline V and J ends were trimmed by 5 bases and 6 bases, with 17 bases remaining between them. CDR1 and CDR2 (germline): MDHEN, SYDVKM. The CDR3 runs to 15 residues. The CDR3 loop reads CASSPAPGIGQPQHF. CDR3 DNA sequence: TGTGCCAGCAGTCCCGCGCCGGGGATAGGTCAGCCCCAGCATTTT.

There are many counts of this clone. This chain links TRBV2 with TRBJ2-7; no clear D. CDR1 is SNHLY, CDR2 FYNNEI, per germline. V lost 1 base and J 0 bases, leaving 7 bases between the germline ends. This CDR3 is built from 14 residues. CDR3 loop: CASSEGIFSYEQYF. CDR3 bases: TGTGCCAGCAGTGAAGGGATTTTCTCCTACGAGCAGTACTTC.

This clone has just a few counts. A clone one base away is much larger, so this may be a read error. V is TRBV6-2 or TRBV6-3 and J is TRBJ2-3; tentatively, D is TRBD1 (6 bases). Per germline, CDR1 MNHEY and CDR2 SVGEGT. This CDR3 region has 14 residues. V dropped 7 bases and J dropped 2 bases, with 13 bases sitting between them. CDR3 residues: CASIPDSITDTQYF. The CDR3 nucleotides are TGTGCCAGCATCCCGGACAGTATCACAGATACGCAGTATTTT.

This clone was counted at least ten times. This chain links TRBV19 with TRBJ1-2; no firm D call. V was clipped by 7 bases and J by 2 bases, with 8 bases between them. From germline, CDR1 is LNHDA and CDR2 SQIVND (reference sequence). The CDR3 has 12 residues. DNA of the CDR3: TGTGCCAGTACAACCGGGAACTATGGCTACACCTTC. This encodes CASTTGNYGYTF.

This clone was seen only a few times. This chain uses TRBV20-1 with TRBJ2-3; a weak D match, TRBD2 (6 bases). The V end was cut by 6 bases, the J end by 0 bases, with 10 bases between. Germline loops: CDR1 DFQATT, CDR2 SNEGSKA (reference sequence). This CDR3 comprises 13 residues. The chain's CDR3 is CSAEAGSTDTQYF. For the CDR3, the DNA is TGCAGTGCGGAGGCGGGGAGCACAGATACGCAGTATTTT.

This clone has only a few counts. A junction end diverges from the germline sequence, so it may reflect a read error. This chain joins TRBV6-2 or TRBV6-3 and TRBJ2-7; 7 nucleotides align to TRBD1. Per germline, CDR1 MNHEY and CDR2 SVGEGT. The CDR3 contains 19 residues. The DNA for the CDR3 is TGTGCCAGCAGTTACTTCATGACTATTCGACAGGGTGATTCTTACGTGCAGTACTTC. Translation: CASSYFMTIRQGDSYVQYF.

A word on this clone: This may be a read error, as it is one base from a much larger clone. This chain links TRBV7-2 with TRBJ2-5; D ambiguous. The CDR3 is made up of 17 amino acids. Looked up from germline, CDR1 is SGHTA and CDR2 is FQGNSA. The CDR3 sequence is CVSSHYPRGPLGETQYF. CDR3 coding DNA: TGTGTCAGCAGCCATTACCCGAGAGGCCCACTGGGGGAGACCCAGTACTTC.

There are a few counts of this clone. This could be a read error, since a much larger clone is one nucleotide away. This rearrangement joins TRBV5-1 to TRBJ2-5; D gene ambiguous. This CDR3 has 14 residues. Germline V CDR1 and CDR2: SGHRS, YFSETQ. The CDR3 nucleotides are TGCTCCAGCAGCTTAGGAACCCTGCAAGAGACCCAGTACTTC. Translation gives CSSSLGTLQETQYF. The full variable domain, its missing parts supplied by reference TRBV5-1 and TRBJ2-5, is KAGVTQTPRYLIKTRGQQVTLSCSPISGHRSVSWYQQTPGQGLQFLFEYFSETQRNKGNFPGRFSGRQFSNSRSEMNVSTLELGDSALYLCSSSLGTLQETQYFGPGTRLLVL.

This clone was counted ten times or more. DNA of the CDR3: TGTGCCAGCAGACCGACAGCAACTAATGAAAAACTGTTTTTT. Its translation is CASRPTATNEKLFF. V gene TRBV6-5 combines with J gene TRBJ1-4, with a tentative D call TRBD1 (5 bases). The CDR3 runs 14 residues. Germline CDR1 and CDR2: MNHEY and SVGAGI. Trimming took off 6 bases at V and 0 bases at J, with 8 bases between the two ends.

Many counts were recorded for this clone. The chain carries TRBV24-1 and TRBJ2-7, with a possible D match to TRBD2 (6 bases). With 7 bases removed from V and 0 bases from J, the gap between germline ends came to 9 bases. Germline values: CDR1 KGHDR, CDR2 SFDVKD. This CDR3 is built from 13 residues. CDR3 sequence reads: CATRRGSSYEQYF. The CDR3 DNA follows: TGTGCCACCAGGCGGGGCAGCTCCTACGAGCAGTACTTC.

There are many counts of this clone. The chain joins TRBV18 to TRBJ1-6; D unresolved. This CDR3 has 13 residues. Germline loops: CDR1 KGHSH, CDR2 LQKENI. The V and J ends lost 3 bases and 10 bases respectively, with 10 bases between them. CDR3 loop: CASSPSGGSPLHF. Written as DNA, the CDR3 is TGTGCCAGCTCACCCTCGGGAGGATCACCCCTCCACTTT. Using reference TRBV18 and TRBJ1-6 for the parts outside the CDR3, the full variable domain is NAGVMQNPRHLVRRRGQEARLRCSPMKGHSHVYWYRQLPEEGLKFMVYLQKENIIDESGMPKERFSAEFPKEGPSILRIQQVVRGDSAAYFCASSPSGGSPLHFGNGTRLTVT.

This clone was observed many times. The rearrangement links TRBV28 to TRBJ2-2; D possibly uses TRBD1 or TRBD2 (6 bases each). V gave up 5 bases and J gave up 3 bases, with 13 bases separating them. Looked up from germline, CDR1 is MDHEN and CDR2 is SYDVKM. The CDR3 sequence is 15 residues long. The CDR3 DNA is TGTGCCAGCAGTCCCGGACAGCGGGACACCGGGGAGCTGTTTTTT. This sequence encodes CASSPGQRDTGELFF.

This clone was seen many times. Other nucleotide sequences in the sample specify the same CDR3. The chain uses TRBV7-6 and TRBJ1-2, with D possibly matching TRBD1 (6 bases). The ends were cut back, 8 bases at V and 2 bases at J, with 24 bases in the middle. This CDR3 comprises 17 residues. Germline lookup yields CDR1 SGHVS and CDR2 FNYEAQ. Here the CDR3 reads CASSTSEGGGLNYGYTF. The DNA of the CDR3 is TGTGCCAGCTCCACCTCGGAGGGGGGCGGTTTAAACTATGGCTACACCTTC.

This clone was counted many times. The chain links TRBV6-1 to TRBJ1-6; D not certain. The CDR3 covers 13 residues. Trimming shortened V by 10 bases and J by 6 bases, and 13 bases separated the two germline ends. Germline CDR1 reads MNHNS; CDR2 reads SASEGT. DNA of the CDR3: TGTGCCACGCAGGCCAGGACTAATTCACCCCTCCACTTT. Protein product: CATQARTNSPLHF.

This clone was observed many times. CDR3 bases: TGTGCCTGGAGTGTAACCCAAGGGACCGAGCAGTACTTC. Protein sequence: CAWSVTQGTEQYF. The rearrangement links TRBV30 to TRBJ2-7; D is tentatively TRBD1 or TRBD2 (5 bases each). There are 13 residues in the CDR3. V was trimmed by 0 bases and J by 6 bases, leaving 12 bases between them. Looked up from germline, CDR1 is GTSNPN and CDR2 is SVGIG (reference sequence).

Ten or more counts support this clone. The chain links TRBV4-2 to TRBJ1-6; D is uncertain. The CDR3 has 15 residues. Between the trimmed V and J ends, which lost 0 bases and 12 bases, there was a span of 15 bases. Germline V gene data show CDR1 as LGHNA and CDR2 as YNFKEQ. The CDR3 nucleotides are TGTGCCAGCAGCCAAGATCACTCGGGGAGGGAACCCCTCCACTTT. Residues: CASSQDHSGREPLHF.

This clone was observed at least ten times. This sequence joins TRBV2 and TRBJ1-1; D unclear. Trimming took off 4 bases at V and 0 bases at J, with 6 bases between the two ends. In germline, CDR1 is SNHLY, CDR2 FYNNEI. The CDR3 spans 13 residues. The CDR3 nucleotides read TGTGCCAGCAGTGTCGGTCTGAACACTGAAGCTTTCTTT. This gives the protein CASSVGLNTEAFF. The whole variable domain, filled in from reference TRBV2 and TRBJ1-1, reads EPEVTQTPSHQVTQMGQEVILRCVPISNHLYFYWYRQILGQKVEFLVSFYNNEISEKSEIFDDQFSVERPDGSNFTLKIRSTKLEDSAMYFCASSVGLNTEAFFGQGTRLTVV.

This sequence joins TRBV6-1 and TRBJ2-4, with unresolved D. CDR1 MNHNS and CDR2 SASEGT come from the germline V gene. Trimming pared 6 bases from V and 0 bases from J, leaving 12 bases between. The CDR3 sequence is 15 residues long. The DNA for the CDR3 is TGTGCCAGCAGCCCCCTGGGTCCAGCCAAAAACATTCAGTACTTC. It translates to CASSPLGPAKNIQYF.

The table lists this clone with many counts. V usage is TRBV3-1 and J usage is TRBJ2-2; D is unresolved. CDR1 is LGHDT and CDR2 is YNNKEL in the germline V gene (reference sequence). The CDR3 extends over 13 amino acids. Trimming cost V 6 bases and J 5 bases, with 10 bases left between them. The CDR3 DNA reads TGTGCCAGCAGTCAGGCGAGGACCGGGGAGCTGTTTTTT. Its protein is CASSQARTGELFF.

The chain has TRBV6-2 or TRBV6-3 and TRBJ1-1, with unresolved D. Germline V CDR1 and CDR2: MNHEY, SVGEGT. Trimming left V 2 bases short and J 4 bases short, with 14 bases between. The CDR3 loop spans 15 amino acids. Here the CDR3 DNA reads TGTGCCAGCAGTTACCGTAGTCCCAAGGGCACTGAAGCTTTCTTT. Translation gives CASSYRSPKGTEAFF.

This clone was counted a few times. A read error may be the cause here, since a much bigger clone is one base away. The sample has other DNA sequences that encode this CDR3 too. The chain links TRBV29-1 to TRBJ1-5; tentative D call: TRBD1 (6 bases). Trimming took off 4 bases at V and 4 bases at J, with 11 bases between the two ends. CDR3 size: 13 residues. Germline CDR1 reads SQVTM; CDR2 reads ANQGSEA. CDR3 region: CSVGTVDNQPQHF. Written as DNA, the CDR3 is TGCAGCGTTGGGACAGTGGATAATCAGCCCCAGCATTTT.

This clone was seen ten or more times. The V gene is TRBV28, the J gene TRBJ2-4, with D perhaps TRBD1 (5 bases). Trimming stripped 3 bases from V and 1 base from J, with 13 bases between. The CDR3 extends over 16 amino acids. CDR1 is MDHEN and CDR2 is SYDVKM in the germline V gene. The chain's CDR3 is CASSFIVGAAKNIQYF. The CDR3 DNA is TGTGCCAGCAGTTTTATTGTAGGGGCGGCCAAAAACATTCAGTACTTC.